Below are 11 T cell receptor beta chains sequenced from a single sample in a study of cytomegalovirus exposure and HLA in healthy donors. Researchers ran the PCR with 60 Vbeta and 13 Jbeta primers. TCRdb's table, derived via immunoSEQ multiplex PCR, lists solely in-frame clones and lacks some. The data show about 72,000 clones, around 80% seen once. The sample comprised PBMCs. The receptors originated from a young man in good health and CMV-seronegative.

The chain links TRBV27 to TRBJ2-7; D is perhaps TRBD1 (6 bases). The CDR3 totals 12 residues. V lost 5 bases and J 3 bases, leaving 8 bases between the germline ends. CDR1 and CDR2 from the germline V gene are MNHEY and SMNVEV (reference sequence). The CDR3 spells CASSPQGYEQYF. CDR3 coding DNA: TGTGCCAGCAGTCCACAGGGCTACGAGCAGTACTTC.

The chain employs TRBV5-4 and TRBJ2-1; D possibly corresponds to TRBD2 (5 bases). Per germline, CDR1 SGHNT and CDR2 YYREEE (reference sequence). V was shortened by 4 bases and J by 9 bases, with 8 bases between the two germline ends. This CDR3 spans 11 amino acids. In DNA form, the CDR3 reads TGTGCCAGCAGCCCGGGGTCTGAGCAGTTCTTC. This codes for CASSPGSEQFF.

The chain couples TRBV28 to TRBJ2-5; D is possibly TRBD2 (6 bases). V dropped 2 bases and J dropped 4 bases, with 11 bases sitting between them. Germline V CDR1 and CDR2: MDHEN, SYDVKM. The CDR3 is 14 amino acids. This CDR3 reads CASSLGGFRETQYF. CDR3 sequence (DNA): TGTGCCAGCAGTTTAGGGGGGTTTCGAGAGACCCAGTACTTC.

The V gene is TRBV7-3, the J gene TRBJ2-7; TRBD2 aligns across 13 bases. V shed 2 bases and J 5 bases; nucleotides not matched to a gene: 0. This CDR3 region has 14 residues. Germline V lookup: CDR1 SGHTA, CDR2 FQGTGA. CDR3 nucleotides: TGTGCCAGCAGCTTAGGACTAGCGGGAGACGAGCAGTACTTC. Protein product: CASSLGLAGDEQYF.

The chain has TRBV19 and TRBJ1-4; D not resolved. CDR1 LNHDA and CDR2 SQIVND come from the germline V gene (reference sequence). The V end was cut by 3 bases, the J end by 10 bases, with 9 bases between. This CDR3 comprises 12 residues. The CDR3 nucleotides read TGTGCCAGTAGTATGGACGGGAGAAAACTGTTTTTT. It codes for CASSMDGRKLFF.

The chain has TRBV15 and TRBJ2-7, with a weak D call TRBD2 (7 bases). This CDR3 comprises 14 residues. Looked up from germline, CDR1 is LNHNV and CDR2 is YYDKDF (reference sequence). Trimming stripped 3 bases from V and 2 bases from J, with 11 bases between. The CDR3 DNA sequence: TGTGCCACCAGCAGGGCGGGGGCGGCCTACGAGCAGTACTTC. It yields the protein CATSRAGAAYEQYF.

The chain recombines TRBV28 with TRBJ1-2; no clear D gene. CDR1 is MDHEN and CDR2 is SYDVKM in the germline V gene. The CDR3 contains 13 residues. Deletions cut 5 bases from V and 4 bases from J, with 11 bases between. The CDR3 here is CASSDSAGYGYTF. The DNA for the CDR3 is TGTGCCAGCAGTGATTCCGCGGGCTATGGCTACACCTTC.

This chain's CDR3 is CASTAGTTQGYTF. CDR3 nucleotides: TGTGCCAGCACCGCCGGAACTACTCAAGGCTACACCTTC. J is TRBJ1-2 and V is TRBV28, with D uncertain. Trimming cost V 7 bases and J 8 bases, with 17 bases left between them. From germline, CDR1 is MDHEN and CDR2 SYDVKM. The CDR3 is 13 amino acids.

J is TRBJ2-7 and V is TRBV9, with 12 bases matching TRBD1. This CDR3 has 15 amino acids. V lost 3 bases and J lost 5; bases outside the gene matches: 6. Germline CDR1 SGDLS, CDR2 YYNGEE. The CDR3 DNA reads as TGTGCCAGCAGCGCAGGGACAGGGGGCCCCAACGAGCAGTACTTC. Translating gives CASSAGTGGPNEQYF.

This rearrangement joins TRBV5-1 to TRBJ1-2, with 7 bases matching TRBD1. The junction had 13 bases not matched to a gene; V was cut back by 3 bases and J by 8 bases. The CDR3 totals 15 residues. The germline V gene has CDR1 SGHRS and CDR2 YFSETQ. CDR3 nucleotide sequence: TGCGCCAGCAGCTCTCAAGCGGACAGGTCGAGAGGCTACACCTTC. The encoded protein is CASSSQADRSRGYTF. Filled out from reference TRBV5-1 and TRBJ1-2, the complete variable domain reads KAGVTQTPRYLIKTRGQQVTLSCSPISGHRSVSWYQQTPGQGLQFLFEYFSETQRNKGNFPGRFSGRQFSNSRSEMNVSTLELGDSALYLCASSSQADRSRGYTFGSGTRLTVV.

The CDR3 DNA is TGTGCCAGCAGCTACCTTGGTACAGATACGCAGTATTTT. Amino acid sequence: CASSYLGTDTQYF. The rearrangement uses TRBV6-1 and TRBJ2-3, with D unresolved. CDR1 and CDR2 from the germline V gene are MNHNS and SASEGT. The CDR3 extends over 13 amino acids. Trimming cost V 6 bases and J 3 bases, with 10 bases left between them.